The 8 T cell receptor beta chains in this list originate from one sample, sequenced in a study of T cell changes during pregnancy in multiple sclerosis. Data came from immunoSEQ multiplex PCR; TCRdb stores just in-frame clones and leaves some out. There are about 67,000 clones in the sample; 90% to 95% occur only once, and more than 1.1% lies in the top ten. The source material was peripheral blood, sampled after pregnancy. The receptors were gathered from a female donor with multiple sclerosis, enrolled in a pregnancy study.

This clone was seen a few times. The chain combines TRBV5-6 with TRBJ1-1, with D unclear. CDR1 and CDR2 (germline): SGHDT, YYEEEE. CDR3 size: 13 residues. The V end was cut by 0 bases, the J end by 1 base, with 4 bases between. DNA for the CDR3: TGTGCCAGCAGCTTGGCAGAGAACACTGAAGCTTTCTTT. Its protein product is CASSLAENTEAFF.

This clone was counted once. J is TRBJ1-2 and V is TRBV27, with D possibly TRBD1 on 5 matching bases. Per germline, CDR1 MNHEY and CDR2 SMNVEV (reference sequence). This CDR3 region has 14 residues. Trimming removed 3 bases at V and 8 bases at J, with 16 bases between. CDR3 nucleotide sequence: TGTGCCAGCAGTTTTGTTCCAGGGAATAGGGGCTACACCTTC. Translating gives CASSFVPGNRGYTF.

The V gene is TRBV7-2, the J gene TRBJ2-7; 9 nucleotides line up with TRBD1. CDR3 size: 16 residues. Germline V gene lookup returns CDR1 SGHTA and CDR2 FQGNSA. J gave up 0 bases and V 5 bases, and 8 bases lay outside the gene matches. The CDR3 region has the DNA TGTGCCAGCAGCGGGTGGACAGGGGACCTCTCCTACGAGCAGTACTTC. It is translated as CASSGWTGDLSYEQYF.

In this sample, this clone turned up once. This chain connects TRBV5-1 to TRBJ1-2; 7 bases fit TRBD1. The CDR3 extends over 14 amino acids. CDR1 and CDR2 from the germline V gene are SGHRS and YFSETQ. The junction had 5 bases not matched to a gene; V was cut back by 2 bases and J by 4 bases. The CDR3 coding sequence is TGCGCCAGCAGCTTTCGACAGGGAGGCTATGGCTACACCTTC. This gives the protein CASSFRQGGYGYTF.

On this clone: A junction boundary mismatches the germline segment, possibly from a read error. This chain links TRBV5-1 with TRBJ1-1, with 9 positions matching TRBD1. This CDR3 contains 14 residues. Germline loops: CDR1 SGHRS, CDR2 YFSETQ. CDR3 sequence reads: CASTLGTGSTEAFF. The CDR3 DNA reads TGCGCCAGCACCTTGGGGACAGGGTCGACTGAAGCTTTCTTT.

This chain links TRBV19 with TRBJ1-4; D unclear. Germline V lookup: CDR1 LNHDA, CDR2 SQIVND (reference sequence). V was shortened by 5 bases and J by 1 base, with 8 bases between the two germline ends. The CDR3 contains 14 residues. This CDR3 is CASSSTGTNEKLFF. CDR3 in DNA: TGTGCCAGTAGTTCCACGGGAACTAATGAAAAACTGTTTTTT.

The chain couples TRBV27 to TRBJ2-6, with 12 bases fitting TRBD2. The CDR3 covers 19 residues. CDR1 MNHEY and CDR2 SMNVEV come from the germline V gene (reference sequence). V gave up 4 bases and J gave up 2 bases; unmatched junction bases: 9. CDR3 loop: CASSSASGRARAGANVLTF. The CDR3 DNA reads TGTGCCAGCAGTTCCGCTAGCGGGAGGGCCAGGGCTGGGGCCAACGTCCTGACTTTC.

The V and J genes are TRBV28 and TRBJ2-7, with 8 bases that match TRBD2. This CDR3 is 15 amino acids long. J lost 1 base, V lost 3 bases, and 5 bases had no gene match. From germline, CDR1 is MDHEN and CDR2 SYDVKM. The CDR3 protein is CASSFGASGSYEQYF. The CDR3 coding sequence is TGTGCCAGCAGTTTTGGGGCTAGCGGGTCCTACGAGCAGTACTTC.